This TCR beta chain stems from a study of neurological immune-mediated disorders. This clonotype was recorded many times. Its specificity is not known. Regarding time point: longitudinal time-point 2. The unsorted libraries were made from 2 million PBMCs kept at -80 C. cDNA was made by 5'RACE with 10-nucleotide random UMIs. TCRdb processed the 5' RACE reads anew with MiXCR; each CDR3 protein has one entry. The table records about 60,000 distinct CDR3 sequences, about 8.9% of them present only once. Study-wide results and caveats: Across subjects, expanded clones had no CDR3 amino acid sequences in common, pointing to private repertoires in all groups. TCR clonal expansion peaked in HTLV-1-associated myelopathy patients and was lowest in multiple sclerosis patients.

CDR1 is SGHTA and CDR2 is FQGNSA in the germline V gene. Deletions cut 1 base from V and 5 bases from J, with 3 bases between. The CDR3 loop spans 12 amino acids. The genes are TRBV7-2 and TRBJ1-5; D call uncertain. Sequencing input: PBMCs. The source of this sequence is a man aged 25 to 45 in good health. For the CDR3, the DNA is TGTGCCAGCAGCTTAGATCATCAGCCCCAGCATTTT. It yields the protein CASSLDHQPQHF.